This is a list of T cell receptor beta chains from one sample in a study of OX40 agonist ivuxolimab in advanced cancers. Clones were read by immunoSEQ multiplex PCR, and TCRdb kept only the in-frame ones, dropping some. In the table there are around 70,000 clones, less than 90% of which are singletons. The source was CD4+ or CD8+ T cells sorted from blood, collected in a trial of the OX40 agonist ivuxolimab. Receptor source: an adult with an advanced solid tumor such as melanoma, head and neck, liver or kidney cancer. Each CDR3 is given with its conserved first and last residue. The D gene is left open where the match is weak. Size values are once, few and many counts, or a class for expanded clones, and some rows have none.

D,size,V,J,DNA,CDR3
TRBD2,.,TRBV10-2,TRBJ2-2,TGCGCCAGCATTCGGACTAGCGGGACAAACACCGGGGAGCTGTTTTTT,CASIRTSGTNTGELFF
.,.,TRBV28,TRBJ1-2,TGTGCCAGCTATTACTTTCATGGCTACACCTTC,CASYYFHGYTF
.,.,TRBV7-3,TRBJ2-1,TGTGCCAGCAGCTTCGGGGGAAACTCCTACAATGAGCAGTTCTTC,CASSFGGNSYNEQFF
.,.,TRBV7-2,TRBJ2-5,TGTGCCAGCAGCCCTCCAGTTGGCAGTCGGGCGACCCAGTACTTC,CASSPPVGSRATQYF
.,.,TRBV6-5,TRBJ2-1,TGTGCCAGCAATAGTCGGAGGCAGGGTTCCAATGAGCAGTTCTTC,CASNSRRQGSNEQFF
.,.,TRBV7-7,TRBJ2-3,TGTGCCAGCAGCTTAGCTGCGCGCACAGATACGCAGTATTTT,CASSLAARTDTQYF
.,once,TRBV30,TRBJ1-4,TGTGCCTGGAGTGCTACGTCTGGGGCCTTGGGGGAAAAACTGTTTTTT,CAWSATSGALGEKLFF
.,once,TRBV19,TRBJ2-1,TGTGCCAGTAGCAACACGGGCTATGAGCAGTTCTTC,CASSNTGYEQFF
.,.,TRBV4-2,TRBJ2-1,TGTGCCAGCAGCCCCACCATCGGCGGGGCCTACAATGAGCAGTTCTTC,CASSPTIGGAYNEQFF
.,.,TRBV28,TRBJ1-5,TGTGCCAGCAGTTTCCGGAGAGAGGGGAGAGGTTTGTCCGGCAATCAGCCCCAGCATTTT,CASSFRREGRGLSGNQPQHF